Presented here are 17 T cell receptor beta chains from one specimen sequenced in a study of cytomegalovirus exposure and HLA in healthy donors. Primers for the PCR totalled 60 Vbeta and 13 Jbeta. Method: immunoSEQ multiplex PCR; TCRdb's copy keeps in-frame clones and lacks some. The repertoire holds 100,000 to 150,000 clones, with around 77% as singletons. The specimen was PBMCs. These receptors originate from a woman aged 45-65 years in good health and CMV-seronegative.

This chain uses TRBV5-4 with TRBJ2-7; 7 positions agree with TRBD1. The germline CDR1 and CDR2 sequences are SGHNT and YYREEE (reference sequence). V dropped 1 base and J dropped 1; count of bases not matched to a gene: 5. The CDR3 runs to 15 residues. CDR3 bases: TGTGCCAGCAGCTTGACGGGACAGCTTTCCTACGAGCAGTACGTC. This encodes CASSLTGQLSYEQYV.

This clone has a single count. The chain links TRBV29-1 to TRBJ2-1; no reliable D call. The CDR3 extends over 15 amino acids. V lost 1 base, J lost 3 bases, and 13 bases lay in between. Germline V lookup: CDR1 SQVTM, CDR2 ANQGSEA. CDR3 sequence: CSVEGMTQYYNEQFF. In nucleotides, the CDR3 is TGCAGCGTTGAAGGCATGACACAGTACTACAATGAGCAGTTCTTC.

The chain links TRBV4-3 to TRBJ2-1; TRBD2 is a possible D gene (5 bases). The ends were cut back, 3 bases at V and 0 bases at J, with 12 bases in the middle. Germline V lookup: CDR1 LGHNA, CDR2 YSLEER. The CDR3 runs to 16 residues. The CDR3 region is CASSHESSGSYNEQFF. The CDR3 DNA is TGCGCCAGCAGCCATGAGTCAAGCGGCTCCTACAATGAGCAGTTCTTC.

The rearrangement joins TRBV2 to TRBJ2-3; weak D call: TRBD1 (7 bases). The CDR3 loop spans 14 amino acids. V lost 6 bases, J lost 2 bases, and 12 bases lay in between. The germline V gene has CDR1 SNHLY and CDR2 FYNNEI. The CDR3 sequence: CASRAGQLTDTQYF. For the CDR3, the DNA is TGTGCCAGCAGGGCGGGACAGCTCACAGATACGCAGTATTTT.

V is TRBV5-6 and J is TRBJ2-1, with TRBD2 matching 7 bases. CDR1 is SGHDT, CDR2 YYEEEE, per germline. With 4 bases clipped from V and 4 bases from J, the junction kept 5 bases outside the gene matches. CDR3 size: 14 residues. CDR3 DNA sequence: TGTGCCAGCAGCCCTAGCGGCCTATACAATGAGCAGTTCTTC. This translates into CASSPSGLYNEQFF.

V and J are TRBV27 and TRBJ2-7, with 7 positions matching TRBD1. V shed 5 bases, J shed 1 base, and the junction held 11 bases outside the gene matches. This CDR3 has 16 amino acids. Germline V gene sequence: CDR1 MNHEY, CDR2 SMNVEV (reference sequence). The CDR3 here is CASSPKPGTDSYEQYF. The CDR3 coding sequence is TGTGCCAGCAGTCCAAAACCCGGGACAGATTCCTACGAGCAGTACTTC.

The chain uses TRBV20-1 and TRBJ1-1; D remains ambiguous. V shed 6 bases and J shed 1 base, with 3 bases lying between them. This CDR3 is 10 amino acids long. Germline values: CDR1 DFQATT, CDR2 SNEGSKA (reference sequence). This CDR3 is CSARNTEAFF. The CDR3, as DNA: TGCAGTGCCAGGAACACTGAAGCTTTCTTT.

This chain links TRBV5-1 with TRBJ2-3; 9 bases agree with TRBD1. This CDR3 region has 21 residues. With 3 bases clipped from V and 2 bases from J, the junction kept 22 bases outside the gene matches. CDR1 and CDR2 (germline): SGHRS, YFSETQ. CDR3 nucleotides: TGCGCCAGCAGCTCCTTACCCGCCGCCGGGACAGGGTCGGCCAACACAGATACGCAGTATTTT. Encoded protein: CASSSLPAAGTGSANTDTQYF.

V is TRBV18 and J is TRBJ2-2, with D unclear. Germline assignment: CDR1 KGHSH and CDR2 LQKENI. V lost 0 bases to trimming and J lost 6 bases, with 5 bases between them. There are 13 residues in the CDR3. The DNA for the CDR3 is TGTGCCAGCTCACCACCTTCGGCCGGGGAGCTGTTTTTT. Residues: CASSPPSAGELFF.

The chain joins TRBV7-2 to TRBJ2-7; 9 bases are a match to TRBD1. Germline trimming cut 2 bases from V and 5 bases from J; bases unmatched to any gene: 7. The germline CDR1 and CDR2 sequences are SGHTA and FQGNSA. The CDR3 totals 15 residues. CDR3 nucleotide sequence: TGTGCCAGCAGCTTAAGTACAGGGGGCGGAAACGAGCAGTACTTC. Residues: CASSLSTGGGNEQYF.

The V gene is TRBV5-4, the J gene TRBJ1-2, with D possibly matching TRBD1 (5 bases). V was trimmed by 4 bases and J by 5 bases, leaving 15 bases between them. CDR3 length: 14 residues. CDR1 SGHNT and CDR2 YYREEE come from the germline V gene (reference sequence). DNA for the CDR3: TGTGCCAGCAGCCGACAGAGCGCCGGGTATGGCTACACCTTC. It yields the protein CASSRQSAGYGYTF.

The chain carries TRBV5-4 and TRBJ1-2; 9 positions agree with TRBD1. Germline V lookup: CDR1 SGHNT, CDR2 YYREEE (reference sequence). The junction had 8 bases not matched to a gene; V was cut back by 4 bases and J by 4 bases. This CDR3 is 15 amino acids long. Here the CDR3 reads CASSGQGSTIYGYTF. DNA for the CDR3: TGTGCCAGCAGCGGACAGGGGTCGACAATCTATGGCTACACCTTC.

V and J are TRBV28 and TRBJ1-2, with unresolved D. V lost 1 base and J 3 bases, leaving 15 bases between the germline ends. CDR1 is MDHEN and CDR2 is SYDVKM in the germline V gene. This CDR3 region has 16 residues. The CDR3 is CASSLSKNPLYYGYTF. CDR3 DNA sequence: TGTGCCAGCAGTTTATCCAAAAACCCTCTATACTATGGCTACACCTTC.

The chain has TRBV30 and TRBJ2-1, with D possibly matching TRBD1 (5 bases). Germline CDR1 and CDR2: GTSNPN and SVGIG (reference sequence). This CDR3 region has 14 residues. The germline V and J ends were trimmed by 1 base and 10 bases, with 17 bases remaining between them. CDR3 DNA sequence: TGTGCCTGGAGTGCGGAAGGGGCAATGAGGGAGCAGTTCTTC. Its protein product is CAWSAEGAMREQFF.

With regard to this clone: At one boundary the junction diverges from the germline segment, which might be a read error. CDR3 in amino acids: CASHLPLTGNPEAFF. The CDR3 DNA is TGTGCCAGTCACCTCCCGTTGACAGGGAACCCTGAAGCTTTCTTT. J is TRBJ1-1 and V is TRBV6-5, with 7 bases lining up with TRBD1. The germline V gene encodes CDR1 MNHEY and CDR2 SVGAGI. The CDR3 length is 15 residues.

The rearrangement joins TRBV7-2 to TRBJ1-2; 9 bases are shared with TRBD1. The CDR3 is 17 residues long. V shed 4 bases, J shed 1 base, and the junction held 10 bases outside the gene matches. Per the germline V gene, CDR1 is SGHTA and CDR2 is FQGNSA. CDR3: CASSSIAGTGFNYGYTF. In DNA, the CDR3 is TGTGCCAGCAGCTCGATAGCCGGGACAGGGTTTAACTATGGCTACACCTTC. The entire variable domain, with the rest obtained from reference TRBV7-2 and TRBJ1-2, is as follows: GAGVSQSPSNKVTEKGKDVELRCDPISGHTALYWYRQSLGQGLEFLIYFQGNSAPDKSGLPSDRFSAERTGGSVSTLTIQRTQQEDSAVYLCASSSIAGTGFNYGYTFGSGTRLTVV.

The table lists this clone with a count of one. This chain links TRBV11-2 with TRBJ2-7; the match to TRBD1 covers 7 bases. J was trimmed by 0 bases and V by 0 bases; bases with no gene match: 5. This CDR3 spans 16 amino acids. Germline V gene data show CDR1 as SGHAT and CDR2 as FQNNGV. CDR3 loop: CASSLDVGDSSYEQYF. In DNA form, the CDR3 reads TGTGCCAGCAGCTTAGATGTTGGGGACAGCTCCTACGAGCAGTACTTC.